This passage covers 13 T cell receptor beta chains from one sample sequenced in a study of T cells after yellow fever vaccination. TCRdb re-analysed the 5' RACE reads in MiXCR, keeping a single row per CDR3 protein. The sample includes 500,000 to 650,000 distinct CDR3 sequences, over 9% seen only once; the top ten take 15%. The sequencing used PBMCs, collected on the day of the yellow fever booster vaccination. These receptors all come from a man in his thirties or forties who received the YFV17D yellow fever vaccine.

The chain joins TRBV11-2 to TRBJ2-1; 7 bases line up with TRBD1. The germline CDR1 and CDR2 sequences are SGHAT and FQNNGV. The CDR3 contains 13 residues. Losses at the gene ends were 6 bases for V and 4 bases for J; bases not matched to a gene: 3. CDR3 nucleotides: TGTGCCAGCAGGGGGGACAGTTACAATGAGCAGTTCTTC. Translation: CASRGDSYNEQFF.

This clonotype was counted only a few times. V usage is TRBV6-5 and J usage is TRBJ1-1, with D tentatively TRBD1 (5 bases). The length of the CDR3 is 14 residues. Looked up from germline, CDR1 is MNHEY and CDR2 is SVGAGI. V lost 1 base and J lost 5, with 11 bases in between. The CDR3 nucleotides read TGTGCCAGCAGTTACTTAAGTGGGGGGACTGAAGCTTTCTTT. Translated, it gives CASSYLSGGTEAFF.

In its sample, this clonotype was seen a few times. The rearrangement uses TRBV28 and TRBJ1-1; a possible D gene is TRBD1 (6 bases). The CDR3 loop spans 15 amino acids. Germline V lookup: CDR1 MDHEN, CDR2 SYDVKM. V lost 2 bases and J lost 4, with 14 bases in between. The CDR3 sequence is CASSLASGVFTEAFF. The CDR3 DNA is TGTGCCAGCAGTTTAGCTTCAGGGGTGTTCACTGAAGCTTTCTTT.

The rearrangement joins TRBV19 to TRBJ1-6; D is perhaps TRBD1 (5 bases). V lost 4 bases and J 2 bases, leaving 9 bases between the germline ends. The CDR3 extends over 15 amino acids. Germline CDR1 reads LNHDA; CDR2 reads SQIVND (reference sequence). As DNA, the CDR3 is TGTGCCAGTAGTACGACAGCCGCCTATAATTCACCCCTCCACTTT. Residues: CASSTTAAYNSPLHF.

V is TRBV18 and J is TRBJ2-7; D might be TRBD2 (5 bases). This CDR3 is built from 15 residues. V dropped 0 bases and J dropped 0 bases, with 9 bases sitting between them. Germline V gives CDR1 KGHSH, CDR2 LQKENI. The CDR3 sequence: CASSPPEGSSYEQYF. The CDR3 DNA sequence: TGTGCCAGCTCACCACCGGAAGGGAGCTCCTACGAGCAGTACTTC.

The CDR3 loop reads CASSHRGRSNQPQHF. CDR3 nucleotide sequence: TGTGCCAGCAGCCACCGCGGCCGTAGCAATCAGCCCCAGCATTTT. The V and J genes are TRBV28 and TRBJ1-5; unclear D gene. Germline lookup yields CDR1 MDHEN and CDR2 SYDVKM. The germline V and J ends were trimmed by 6 bases and 0 bases, with 12 bases remaining between them. CDR3 length: 15 amino acids.

This clonotype was counted a few times. The chain links TRBV12-3 or TRBV12-4 to TRBJ2-2; 9 positions match TRBD2. The CDR3 totals 15 residues. V trimming: 6 bases; J trimming: 3 bases; junction bases outside the gene matches: 5. The CDR3 region has the DNA TGTGCCAGCAGAGCTAGCGGGAAGGACACCGGGGAGCTGTTTTTT. Its protein product is CASRASGKDTGELFF.

This chain links TRBV3-1 with TRBJ1-6, with D possibly TRBD1 on 6 matching bases. The CDR3 is made up of 17 amino acids. Looked up from germline, CDR1 is LGHDT and CDR2 is YNNKEL (reference sequence). V lost 0 bases and J lost 7, with 16 bases in between. CDR3 in DNA: TGTGCCAGCAGCCAAGAACGGACAGCATTCCCAAATTCACCCCTCCACTTT. Its translation: CASSQERTAFPNSPLHF.

This clonotype appeared many times. The genes are TRBV11-1 and TRBJ2-1; 9 bases align to TRBD2. The CDR3 has 18 residues. Germline V gives CDR1 SGHAT, CDR2 FQDESV (reference sequence). V lost 5 bases, J lost 0 bases, and 11 bases stayed unmatched. This CDR3 is CASSGVSAGGGSYNEQFF. In DNA, the CDR3 is TGTGCCAGCAGCGGGGTTTCGGCGGGAGGGGGCTCCTACAATGAGCAGTTCTTC.

This clonotype was counted a few times. This rearrangement joins TRBV11-2 to TRBJ2-1; D not resolved. The CDR3 has 13 amino acids. The V and J ends lost 5 bases and 4 bases respectively, with 9 bases between them. Germline V CDR1 and CDR2: SGHAT, FQNNGV. The CDR3 DNA reads TGTGCCAGCAGCCAGACCTGGTACAATGAGCAGTTCTTC. Encoded protein: CASSQTWYNEQFF.

J is TRBJ2-1 and V is TRBV12-3 or TRBV12-4; TRBD1 agrees at 9 bases. The CDR3 contains 17 residues. J was trimmed by 9 bases and V by 6 bases; bases with no gene match: 18. CDR3 coding DNA: TGTGCCAGCAGCACCGGGACAGGGATGCTAAGTGTGCGTGAGCAGTTCTTC. It codes for CASSTGTGMLSVREQFF.

V and J are TRBV12-3 or TRBV12-4 and TRBJ2-3; D unresolved. The CDR3 loop spans 13 amino acids. The V gene lost 6 bases and the J gene lost 2 bases, with 9 bases spanning the gap. CDR3 in DNA: TGTGCCAGCAGAATGGACCCCACAGATACGCAGTATTTT. Its translation is CASRMDPTDTQYF.

This clonotype has more than one count but fewer than ten. The chain is built from TRBV28 and TRBJ2-1; TRBD2 matches 13 bases. J was trimmed by 12 bases and V by 3 bases; bases with no gene match: 8. CDR1 and CDR2 from the germline V gene are MDHEN and SYDVKM. CDR3 length: 15 residues. This chain's CDR3 is CASSFETSGRRTQFF. Here the CDR3 DNA reads TGTGCCAGCAGTTTCGAGACTAGCGGGAGGAGAACGCAGTTCTTC.